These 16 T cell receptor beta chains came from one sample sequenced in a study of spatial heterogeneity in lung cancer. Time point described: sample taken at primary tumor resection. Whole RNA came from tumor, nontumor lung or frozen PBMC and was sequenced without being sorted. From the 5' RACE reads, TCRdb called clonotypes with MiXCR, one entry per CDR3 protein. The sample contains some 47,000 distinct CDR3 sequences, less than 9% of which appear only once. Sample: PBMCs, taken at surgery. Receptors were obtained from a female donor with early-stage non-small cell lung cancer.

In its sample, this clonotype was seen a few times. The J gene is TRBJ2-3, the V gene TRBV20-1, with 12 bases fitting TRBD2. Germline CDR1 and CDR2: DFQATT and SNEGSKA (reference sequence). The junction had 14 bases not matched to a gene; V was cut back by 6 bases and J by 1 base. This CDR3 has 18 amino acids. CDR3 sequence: CSARITSGRTMGTDTQYF. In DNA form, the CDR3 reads TGCAGTGCCAGGATTACTAGCGGGAGGACTATGGGCACAGATACGCAGTATTTT.

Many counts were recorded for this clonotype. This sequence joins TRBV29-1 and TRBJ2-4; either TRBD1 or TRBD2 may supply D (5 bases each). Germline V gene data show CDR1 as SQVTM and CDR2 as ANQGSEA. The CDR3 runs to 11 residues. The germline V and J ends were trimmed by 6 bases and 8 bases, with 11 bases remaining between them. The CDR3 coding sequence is TGCAGCGTCGTACAGGAGGACATTCAGTACTTC. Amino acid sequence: CSVVQEDIQYF.

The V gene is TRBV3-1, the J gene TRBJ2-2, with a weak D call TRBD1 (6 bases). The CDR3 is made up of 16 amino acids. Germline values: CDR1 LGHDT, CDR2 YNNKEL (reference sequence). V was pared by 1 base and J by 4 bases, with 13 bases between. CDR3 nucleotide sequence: TGTGCCAGCAGCCAAGGCGCTTTAGGGGGCACCGGGGAGCTGTTTTTT. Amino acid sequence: CASSQGALGGTGELFF.

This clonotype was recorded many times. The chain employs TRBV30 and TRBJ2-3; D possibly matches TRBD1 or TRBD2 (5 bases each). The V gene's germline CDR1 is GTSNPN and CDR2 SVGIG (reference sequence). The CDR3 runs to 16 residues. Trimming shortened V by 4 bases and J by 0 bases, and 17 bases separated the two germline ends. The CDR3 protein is CAWNTPGRRSTDTQYF. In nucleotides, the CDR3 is TGTGCCTGGAACACCCCGGGACGGAGAAGCACAGATACGCAGTATTTT.

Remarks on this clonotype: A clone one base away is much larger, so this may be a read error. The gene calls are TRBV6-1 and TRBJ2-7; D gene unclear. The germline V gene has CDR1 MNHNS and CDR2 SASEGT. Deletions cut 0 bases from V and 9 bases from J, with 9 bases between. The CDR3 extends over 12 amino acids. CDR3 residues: CASSEALTGQYF. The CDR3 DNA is TGTGCCAGCAGTGAAGCTCTAACCGGGCAGTACTTC.

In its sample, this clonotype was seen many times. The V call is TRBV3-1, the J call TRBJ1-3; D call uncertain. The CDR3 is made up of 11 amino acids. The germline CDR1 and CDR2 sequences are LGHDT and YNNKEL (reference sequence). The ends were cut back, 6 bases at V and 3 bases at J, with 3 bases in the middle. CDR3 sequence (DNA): TGTGCCAGCAGACTTGGAAACACCATATATTTT. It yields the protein CASRLGNTIYF.

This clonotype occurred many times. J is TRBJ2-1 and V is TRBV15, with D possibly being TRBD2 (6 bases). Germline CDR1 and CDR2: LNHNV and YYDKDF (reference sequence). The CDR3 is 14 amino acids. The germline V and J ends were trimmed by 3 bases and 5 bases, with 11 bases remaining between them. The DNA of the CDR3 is TGTGCCACCAGCAGCCGTCCTAGCGACAATGAGCAGTTCTTC. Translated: CATSSRPSDNEQFF.

This CDR3 is CASSLGPGSEPQHF. The CDR3 bases are TGTGCCAGCAGCTTAGGCCCGGGATCGGAGCCCCAGCATTTT. The chain employs TRBV7-2 and TRBJ1-5; no clear D gene. CDR3 length: 14 amino acids. CDR1 and CDR2 from the germline V gene are SGHTA and FQGNSA. V was shortened by 1 base and J by 8 bases, with 12 bases between the two germline ends.

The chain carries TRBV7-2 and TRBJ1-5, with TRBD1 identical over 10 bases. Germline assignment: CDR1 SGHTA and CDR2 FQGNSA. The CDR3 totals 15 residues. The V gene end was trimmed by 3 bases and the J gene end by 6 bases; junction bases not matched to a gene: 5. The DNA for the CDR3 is TGTGCCAGCAGCTTGGGACAGGGGTTCACTCAGCCCCAGCATTTT. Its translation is CASSLGQGFTQPQHF.

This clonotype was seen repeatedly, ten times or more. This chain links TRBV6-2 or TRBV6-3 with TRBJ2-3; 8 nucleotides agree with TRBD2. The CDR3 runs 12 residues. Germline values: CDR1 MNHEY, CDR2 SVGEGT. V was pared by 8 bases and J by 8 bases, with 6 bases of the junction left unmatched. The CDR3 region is CASGLALGTQYF. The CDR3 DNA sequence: TGTGCCAGCGGACTAGCCCTTGGTACGCAGTATTTT.

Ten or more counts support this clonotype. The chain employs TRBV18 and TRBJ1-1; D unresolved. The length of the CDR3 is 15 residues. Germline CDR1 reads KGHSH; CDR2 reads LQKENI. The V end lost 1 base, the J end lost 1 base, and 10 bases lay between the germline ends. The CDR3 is CASSPLWVSNTEAFF. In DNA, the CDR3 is TGTGCCAGCTCACCACTTTGGGTCTCGAACACTGAAGCTTTCTTT.

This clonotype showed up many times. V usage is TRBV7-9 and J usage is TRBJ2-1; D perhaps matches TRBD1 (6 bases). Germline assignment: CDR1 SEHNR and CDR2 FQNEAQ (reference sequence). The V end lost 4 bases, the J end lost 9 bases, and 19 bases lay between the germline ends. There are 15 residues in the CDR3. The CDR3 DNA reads TGTGCCAGCAGCTCCGGAAGGGGGAATTTGATTGAGCAGTTCTTC. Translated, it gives CASSSGRGNLIEQFF.

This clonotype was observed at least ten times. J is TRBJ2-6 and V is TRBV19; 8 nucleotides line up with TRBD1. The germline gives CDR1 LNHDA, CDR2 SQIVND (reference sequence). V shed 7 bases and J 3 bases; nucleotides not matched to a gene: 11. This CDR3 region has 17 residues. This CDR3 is CASNSAGGDNGANVLTF. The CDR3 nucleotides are TGTGCCAGTAATTCGGCAGGGGGCGATAATGGGGCCAACGTCCTGACTTTC.

The CDR3 region has the DNA TGCAGTGCTAGAGATAGGATAGCGGGGGGTTACAATGAGCAGTTCTTC. Its translation is CSARDRIAGGYNEQFF. V is TRBV20-1 and J is TRBJ2-1; 10 bases match TRBD2. This CDR3 comprises 16 residues. CDR1 is DFQATT and CDR2 is SNEGSKA in the germline V gene (reference sequence). V shed 0 bases and J 4 bases; nucleotides not matched to a gene: 6.

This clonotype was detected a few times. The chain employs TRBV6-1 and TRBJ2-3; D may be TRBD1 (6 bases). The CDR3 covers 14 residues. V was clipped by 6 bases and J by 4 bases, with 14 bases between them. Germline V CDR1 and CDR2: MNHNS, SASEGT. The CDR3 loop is CASRLQGSADTQYF. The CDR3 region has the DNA TGTGCCAGCAGATTACAGGGATCGGCAGATACGCAGTATTTT.

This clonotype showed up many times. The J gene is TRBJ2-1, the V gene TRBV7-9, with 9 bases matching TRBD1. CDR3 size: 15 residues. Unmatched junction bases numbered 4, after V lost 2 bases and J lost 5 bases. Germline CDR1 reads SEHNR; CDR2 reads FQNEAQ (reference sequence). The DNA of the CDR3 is TGTGCCAGCAGCTTACTGGGACAGGGAAACAATGAGCAGTTCTTC. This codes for CASSLLGQGNNEQFF.